The source of this T cell receptor (beta chain) is a study of blood T cell repertoires in COVID-19 (dated by TCRdb to 2020 to 2022). With respect to the entire study: Samples from collaborators originated in the United States, Italy and Spain and spanned both the acute and convalescent phases of COVID-19. The prospective study material was composed of cDNA or gDNA derived from T cells, B-cell-depleted T cells, or PBMCs. Subjects who had been exposed to COVID-19, were actively infected with it, or had recovered from it provided the deeply sampled blood TCRbeta repertoires that made up the dataset. The repertoires were released in a freely available public database meant as a resource for research on the immune response to SARS-CoV-2. Samples came from the ongoing ImmuneRACE study (first 160 participants) plus 1,254 subjects from 6 global collaborators. Sample metadata almost always included a de-identified subject ID, COVID-19 status, age in years and sex. Where available, HLA class I and class II types were taken from metadata supplied by the sample provider and were not determined by assay-based typing.

A second Seattle source provided samples from volunteer blood donors who had recovered from COVID-19. The collaborating institutions used their own protocols to collect whole blood in K2EDTA tubes. For TCRbeta analysis, collaborators shipped samples as frozen whole blood, isolated PBMCs, or DNA extracted from either of those sample types. The study at large found these results: How much clinical and demographic metadata was included differed by source and by participant, and the metadata was provided uncurated.

Concerning this clone: Its antigen remains unidentified. Within one base of it there is no much larger clone, and no base qualities were kept.

TCRbeta CDR3 regions were amplified from genomic DNA using the immunoSEQ Assay, a bias-controlled multiplex PCR. Per the source publication's procedure: Within the assay, amplification of reference gene primers was used to estimate how many nucleated cells each sample contained. To quantify the absolute abundance of each unique TCRbeta CDR3 rearrangement, sequence reads were collapsed and filtered. For each sample, productive Simpson clonality was calculated by taking the square root of Simpson's diversity index across productive rearrangements. TCRdb limited this immuneACCESS table to in-frame rearrangements with V and J called. A share of clones is missing; checked studies link under half to unresolved V genes, and the rest is unexplained. The D gene and trimming were derived from the DNA, and the V and J assignments and clone size from that table. The sample data list some 240,000 clones, and about nine tenths of these were observed just once. Jointly, the top ten make up more than 6% of the sample.

V loses 7 bases at its end and J loses 8 bases; junction bases beyond the gene matches: 10. Measured from the cysteine to the phenylalanine, the CDR3 is 13 residues long. Left in the record is the CDR3 DNA by itself, 39 bases read in frame from the first base. The germline V gene (reference sequence) specifies LNHDA as CDR1 and SQIVND as CDR2. This chain is built from TRBV19 and TRBJ1-2; 7 bases in the middle match TRBD1. Sample: peripheral blood. The clonotype originates from a man aged 55 to 69 who had recovered from COVID-19. Here the CDR3 is given as CASTDRQGRGYTF. The DNA sequence reads TGTGCCAGTACCGACCGACAGGGACGAGGCTACACCTTC.